This passage covers 5 T cell receptor beta chains from one sample sequenced in a study of CD4+ T cells in melanoma. Assay used: immunoSEQ multiplex PCR; TCRdb lists only in-frame clones, some missing. The sample contains roughly 120,000 clones, about 92% of which appear only once. The sequenced sample consisted of peripheral blood. Every receptor here comes from a human donor with melanoma.

The chain couples TRBV5-1 to TRBJ2-3; D remains ambiguous. Germline CDR1 is SGHRS and CDR2 is YFSETQ. The CDR3 length is 15 residues. V lost 0 bases and J 0 bases, leaving 8 bases between the germline ends. The CDR3 DNA reads as TGCGCCAGCAGCTTGGCGGCAGCTAGCACAGATACGCAGTATTTT. Its translation is CASSLAAASTDTQYF.

The chain carries TRBV21-1 and TRBJ1-6. TRBV21-1 is a pseudogene segment. The CDR3 extends over 17 amino acids. The CDR3 protein is CASSKAVEGKVGSPLHF. The CDR3 DNA reads as TGTGCCAGCAGCAAAGCAGTGGAAGGGAAGGTAGGTTCACCCCTCCACTTT.

This chain joins TRBV7-2 and TRBJ2-5; D is perhaps TRBD2 (7 bases). Germline CDR1 is SGHTA and CDR2 is FQGNSA. The V gene lost 0 bases and the J gene lost 5 bases, with 16 bases spanning the gap. This CDR3 has 16 amino acids. The CDR3 protein is CASSLAGGPIAETQYF. The CDR3 DNA is TGTGCCAGCAGCTTAGCGGGGGGGCCGATTGCGGAGACCCAGTACTTC. Supplemented by reference TRBV7-2 and TRBJ2-5, the full variable domain reads GAGVSQSPSNKVTEKGKDVELRCDPISGHTALYWYRQSLGQGLEFLIYFQGNSAPDKSGLPSDRFSAERTGGSVSTLTIQRTQQEDSAVYLCASSLAGGPIAETQYFGPGTRLLVL.

This chain links TRBV29-1 with TRBJ1-1, with D maybe TRBD1 (5 bases). Germline V gives CDR1 SQVTM, CDR2 ANQGSEA. This CDR3 contains 12 residues. The ends were cut back, 2 bases at V and 5 bases at J, with 9 bases in the middle. CDR3 loop: CSVERGWTEAFF. The CDR3 region has the DNA TGCAGCGTTGAAAGGGGTTGGACTGAAGCTTTCTTT.

The chain has TRBV5-1 and TRBJ2-1; 7 bases agree with TRBD2. Germline trimming cut 0 bases from V and 6 bases from J; bases unmatched to any gene: 3. Germline CDR1 is SGHRS and CDR2 is YFSETQ. There are 14 residues in the CDR3. The CDR3 protein is CASSLGLAGNEQFF. DNA for the CDR3: TGCGCCAGCAGCTTGGGACTAGCAGGCAATGAGCAGTTCTTC. Drawing the rest from reference TRBV5-1 and TRBJ2-1, the complete variable domain is KAGVTQTPRYLIKTRGQQVTLSCSPISGHRSVSWYQQTPGQGLQFLFEYFSETQRNKGNFPGRFSGRQFSNSRSEMNVSTLELGDSALYLCASSLGLAGNEQFFGPGTRLTVL.